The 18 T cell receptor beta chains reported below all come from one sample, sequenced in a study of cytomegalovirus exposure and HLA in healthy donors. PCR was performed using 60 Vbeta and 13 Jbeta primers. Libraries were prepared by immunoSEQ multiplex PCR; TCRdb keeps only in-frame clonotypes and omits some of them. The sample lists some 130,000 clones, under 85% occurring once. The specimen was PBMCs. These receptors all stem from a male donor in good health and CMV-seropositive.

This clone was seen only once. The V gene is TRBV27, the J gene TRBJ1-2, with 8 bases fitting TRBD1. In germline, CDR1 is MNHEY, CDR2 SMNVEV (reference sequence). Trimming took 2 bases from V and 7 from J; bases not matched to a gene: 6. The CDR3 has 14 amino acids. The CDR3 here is CASSLGGQEGGYTF. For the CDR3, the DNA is TGTGCCAGCAGTTTAGGGGGACAGGAGGGTGGCTACACCTTC.

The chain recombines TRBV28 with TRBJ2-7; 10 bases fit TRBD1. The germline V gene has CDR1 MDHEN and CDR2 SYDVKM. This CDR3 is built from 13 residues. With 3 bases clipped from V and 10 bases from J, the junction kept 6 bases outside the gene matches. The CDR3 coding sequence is TGTGCCAGCAGTTTGGGACAGGGGATGGGACAGTACTTC. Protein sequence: CASSLGQGMGQYF.

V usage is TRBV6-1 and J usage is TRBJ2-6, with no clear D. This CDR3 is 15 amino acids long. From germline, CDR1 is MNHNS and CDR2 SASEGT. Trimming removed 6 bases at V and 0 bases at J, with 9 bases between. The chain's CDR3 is CASRLQFSGANVLTF. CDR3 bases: TGTGCCAGCAGGTTACAGTTCTCTGGGGCCAACGTCCTGACTTTC.

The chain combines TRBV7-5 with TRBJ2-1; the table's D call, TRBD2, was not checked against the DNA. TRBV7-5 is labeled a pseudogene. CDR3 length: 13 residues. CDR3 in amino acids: CVRSLSGFYEQFF. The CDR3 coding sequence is TGTGTCAGAAGCTTATCCGGGTTTTATGAGCAGTTCTTC.

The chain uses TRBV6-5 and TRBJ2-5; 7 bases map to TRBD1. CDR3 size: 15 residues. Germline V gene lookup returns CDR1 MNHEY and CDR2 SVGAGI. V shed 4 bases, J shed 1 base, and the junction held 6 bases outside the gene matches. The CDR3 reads CASSWLGQIQETQYF. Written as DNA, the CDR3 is TGTGCCAGCAGTTGGTTGGGACAGATCCAAGAGACCCAGTACTTC.

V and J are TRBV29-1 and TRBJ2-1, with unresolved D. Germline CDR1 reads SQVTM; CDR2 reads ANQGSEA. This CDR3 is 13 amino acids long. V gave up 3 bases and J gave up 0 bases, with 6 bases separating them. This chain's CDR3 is CSVDRSSYNEQFF. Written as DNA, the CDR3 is TGCAGCGTTGACCGGAGCTCCTACAATGAGCAGTTCTTC.

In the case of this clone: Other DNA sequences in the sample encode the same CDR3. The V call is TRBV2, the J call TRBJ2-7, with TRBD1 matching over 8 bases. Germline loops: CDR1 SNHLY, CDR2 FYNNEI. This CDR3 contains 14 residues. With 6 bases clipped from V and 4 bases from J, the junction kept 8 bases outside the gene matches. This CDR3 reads CASSDQGAGYEQYF. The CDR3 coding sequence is TGTGCCAGCAGCGACCAGGGGGCAGGTTACGAGCAGTACTTC.

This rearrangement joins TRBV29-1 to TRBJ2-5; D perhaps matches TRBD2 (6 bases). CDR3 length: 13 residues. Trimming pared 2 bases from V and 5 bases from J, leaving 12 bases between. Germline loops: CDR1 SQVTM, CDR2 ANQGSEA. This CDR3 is CSVETGGGETQYF. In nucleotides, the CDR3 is TGCAGCGTTGAAACCGGGGGTGGGGAGACCCAGTACTTC.

The CDR3 DNA follows: TGCAGCACCCGAGGCACTGAAGCTTTCTTT. Translated, it gives CSTRGTEAFF. The chain links TRBV29-1 to TRBJ1-1; the D is unclear. CDR3 length: 10 residues. Germline loops: CDR1 SQVTM, CDR2 ANQGSEA. Trimming left V 8 bases short and J 4 bases short, with 8 bases between.

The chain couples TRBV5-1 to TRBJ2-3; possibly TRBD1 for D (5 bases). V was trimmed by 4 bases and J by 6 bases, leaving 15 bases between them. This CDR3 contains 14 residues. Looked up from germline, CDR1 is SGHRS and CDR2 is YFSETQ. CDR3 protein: CASSDIRGGDTQYF. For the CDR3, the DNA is TGCGCCAGCAGCGATATTAGGGGTGGCGATACGCAGTATTTT.

DNA of the CDR3: TGTGCCATCAAAAGACAGAGGGGGCCCGAGCAGTACTTC. This sequence encodes CAIKRQRGPEQYF. The V call is TRBV10-3, the J call TRBJ2-7, with 7 nucleotides matching TRBD1. The CDR3 is 13 residues long. J gave up 6 bases and V 7 bases, and 9 bases lay outside the gene matches. CDR1 ENHRY and CDR2 SYGVKD come from the germline V gene.

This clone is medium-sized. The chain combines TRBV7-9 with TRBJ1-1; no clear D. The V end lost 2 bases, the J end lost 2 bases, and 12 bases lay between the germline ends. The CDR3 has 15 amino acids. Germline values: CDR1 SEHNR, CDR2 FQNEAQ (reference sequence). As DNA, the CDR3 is TGTGCCAGCAGCTTATTGGGCAGTCCAAACACTGAAGCTTTCTTT. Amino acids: CASSLLGSPNTEAFF.

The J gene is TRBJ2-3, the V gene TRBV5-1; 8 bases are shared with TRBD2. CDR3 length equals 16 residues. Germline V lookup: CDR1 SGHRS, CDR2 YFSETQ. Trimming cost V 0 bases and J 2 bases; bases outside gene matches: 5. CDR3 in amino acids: CASSLAISGATDTQYF. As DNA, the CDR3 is TGCGCCAGCAGCTTGGCCATTAGCGGGGCCACAGATACGCAGTATTTT.

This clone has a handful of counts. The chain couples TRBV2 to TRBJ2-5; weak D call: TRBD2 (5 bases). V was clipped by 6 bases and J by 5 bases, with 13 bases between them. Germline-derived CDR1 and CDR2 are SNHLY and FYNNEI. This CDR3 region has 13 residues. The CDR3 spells CASSPRTGETQYF. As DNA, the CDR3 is TGTGCCAGCAGCCCACGGACGGGGGAGACCCAGTACTTC.

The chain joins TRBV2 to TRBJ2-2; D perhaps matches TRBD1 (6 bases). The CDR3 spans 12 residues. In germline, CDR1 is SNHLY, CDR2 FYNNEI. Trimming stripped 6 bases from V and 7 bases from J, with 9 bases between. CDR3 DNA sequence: TGTGCCAGCAGGAAGGGGGACGGGGAGCTGTTTTTT. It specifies CASRKGDGELFF. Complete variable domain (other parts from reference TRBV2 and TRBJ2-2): EPEVTQTPSHQVTQMGQEVILRCVPISNHLYFYWYRQILGQKVEFLVSFYNNEISEKSEIFDDQFSVERPDGSNFTLKIRSTKLEDSAMYFCASRKGDGELFFGEGSRLTVL.

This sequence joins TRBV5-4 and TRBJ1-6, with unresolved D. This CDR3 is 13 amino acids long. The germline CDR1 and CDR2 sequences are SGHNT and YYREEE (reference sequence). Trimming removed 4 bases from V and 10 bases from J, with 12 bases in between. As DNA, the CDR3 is TGTGCCAGCAGCAGCGAGGAGGGCTCACCCCTCCACTTT. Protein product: CASSSEEGSPLHF.

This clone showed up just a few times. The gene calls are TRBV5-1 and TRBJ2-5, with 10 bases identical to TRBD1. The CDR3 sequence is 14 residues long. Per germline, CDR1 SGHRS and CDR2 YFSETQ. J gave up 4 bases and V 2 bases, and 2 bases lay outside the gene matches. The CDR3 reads CASSFGQGGETQYF. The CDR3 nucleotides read TGCGCCAGCAGCTTCGGACAGGGGGGAGAGACCCAGTACTTC.

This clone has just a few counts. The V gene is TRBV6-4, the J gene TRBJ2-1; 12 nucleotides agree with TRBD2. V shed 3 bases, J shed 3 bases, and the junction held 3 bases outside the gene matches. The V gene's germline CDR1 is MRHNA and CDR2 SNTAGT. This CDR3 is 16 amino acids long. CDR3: CASSESSGRGYNEQFF. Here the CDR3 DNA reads TGTGCCAGCAGTGAGTCTAGCGGGAGGGGCTACAATGAGCAGTTCTTC.